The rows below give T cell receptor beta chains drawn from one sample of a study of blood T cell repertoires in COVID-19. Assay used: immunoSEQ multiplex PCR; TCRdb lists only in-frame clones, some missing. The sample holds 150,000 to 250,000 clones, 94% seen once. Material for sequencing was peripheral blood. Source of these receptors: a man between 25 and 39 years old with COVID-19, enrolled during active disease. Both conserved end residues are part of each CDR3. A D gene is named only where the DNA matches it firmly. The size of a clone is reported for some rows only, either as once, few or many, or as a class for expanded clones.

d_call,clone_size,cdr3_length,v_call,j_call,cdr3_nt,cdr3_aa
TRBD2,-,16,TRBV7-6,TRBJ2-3,TGTGCCAGCAGCTTAATGGGCGGGGGGGGCACAGATACGCAGTATTTT,CASSLMGGGGTDTQYF
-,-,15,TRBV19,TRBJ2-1,TGTGCCAGTAGTATTAATGGTCAGTCCTACAATGAGCAGTTCTTC,CASSINGQSYNEQFF
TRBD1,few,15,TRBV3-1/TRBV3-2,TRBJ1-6,TGTGCCAGCAGCGGAGGAGACAGGGGCAGCTCACCCCTCCACTTT,CASSGGDRGSSPLHF
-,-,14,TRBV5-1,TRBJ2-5,TGCGCCAGCCAAATCCGGACAGCCCAAGAGACCCAGTACTTC,CASQIRTAQETQYF
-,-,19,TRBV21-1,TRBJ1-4,TGTGCCAGCAGCAAAGCGAGAGGCAGAATGACGACAACTAATGAAAAACTGTTTTTT,CASSKARGRMTTTNEKLFF
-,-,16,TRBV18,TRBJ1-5,TGTGCCAGCTCGTTCCGGGACTATAGAGGCAATCAGCCCCAGCATTTT,CASSFRDYRGNQPQHF
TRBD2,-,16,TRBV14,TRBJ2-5,TGTGCCAGCAGCCGGACTAGCGGGGACTTACAAGAGACCCAGTACTTC,CASSRTSGDLQETQYF
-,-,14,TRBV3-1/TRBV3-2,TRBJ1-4,TGTGCCAGCAGCCAAGGGGGCTGGGGTGAAAAACTGTTTTTT,CASSQGGWGEKLFF
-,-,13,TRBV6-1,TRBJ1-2,TGTGCCAGCAGTGACGAGGGTACCTATGGCTACACCTTC,CASSDEGTYGYTF
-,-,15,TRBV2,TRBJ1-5,TGTGCCAGCAGTGAAGGTAACAGGGTGGATCAGCCCCAGCATTTT,CASSEGNRVDQPQHF
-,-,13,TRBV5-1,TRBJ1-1,TGCGCCAGCAGCGCGGGCGGGCAGCTGGCTGCTTTCTTT,CASSAGGQLAAFF
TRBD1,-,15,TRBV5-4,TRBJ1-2,TGTGCCAGCAGCCCCGCGGGCGGCAGGGGGGATGGCTACACCTTC,CASSPAGGRGDGYTF
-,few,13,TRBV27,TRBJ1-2,TGTGCCAGCAGTTTAGGCCCTCTCTATGGCTACACCTTC,CASSLGPLYGYTF
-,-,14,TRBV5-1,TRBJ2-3,TGCGCCAGCTTTGGTGGCCGAAACACAGATACGCAGTATTTT,CASFGGRNTDTQYF
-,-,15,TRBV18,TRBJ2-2,TGTGCCAGCTCACCACAAGGGGAAAGCACCGGGGAGCTGTTTTTT,CASSPQGESTGELFF
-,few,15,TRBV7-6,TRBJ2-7,TGTGCCAGCAGCTTAGGAGGCGGACAGTCCTACGAGCAGTACTTC,CASSLGGGQSYEQYF
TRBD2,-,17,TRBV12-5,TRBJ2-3,TGTGCTAGTGGTTCCATCTCTAGCGGGGGCATAACAGATACGCAGTATTTT,CASGSISSGGITDTQYF
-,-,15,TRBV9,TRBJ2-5,TGTGCCAGCAGCGTAGCGAGGGGGATCCAAGAGACCCAGTACTTC,CASSVARGIQETQYF
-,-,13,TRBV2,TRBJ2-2,TGTGCCACCCGTATCCCGGACACCGGGGAGCTGTTTTTT,CATRIPDTGELFF
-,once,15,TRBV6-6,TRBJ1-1,TGTGCCAGCAGCCCCAAATGGCCTTCTAGTACTGAAGCTTTCTTT,CASSPKWPSSTEAFF
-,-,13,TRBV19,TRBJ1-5,TGTGCCAGTAGTATCAGGGGCAATCAGCCCCAGCATTTT,CASSIRGNQPQHF
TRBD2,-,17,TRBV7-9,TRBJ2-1,TGTGCCAGCAGCCCGACTAGCGGGGGTTCCTCCTACAATGAGCAGTTCTTC,CASSPTSGGSSYNEQFF
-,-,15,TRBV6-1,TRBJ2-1,TGTGCCAGCAGTGAAGCGCTCGGGGGTTACAATGAGCAGTTCTTC,CASSEALGGYNEQFF
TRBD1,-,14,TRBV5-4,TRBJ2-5,TGTGCCAGCAGCTGGCAGACAGGGCAAGAGACCCAGTACTTC,CASSWQTGQETQYF
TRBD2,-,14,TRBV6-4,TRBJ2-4,TGTGCCAGCACCTGGGGGGGACTCAAAAACATTCAGTACTTC,CASTWGGLKNIQYF
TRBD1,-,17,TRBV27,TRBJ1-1,TGTGCCAGCAGTACAACCGGGACAGGGGGCATGAACACTGAAGCTTTCTTT,CASSTTGTGGMNTEAFF
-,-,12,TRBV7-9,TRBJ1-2,TGTGCCAGCAGCCACCCGGGAGGAGGCTACACCTTC,CASSHPGGGYTF
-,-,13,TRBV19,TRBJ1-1,TGTGCCAGTAGTATAGTCGTAAACACTGAAGCTTTCTTT,CASSIVVNTEAFF
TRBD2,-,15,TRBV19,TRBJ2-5,TGTGCCAGTAGTATTCAAGCTAGCGGGGAAGAGACCCAGTACTTC,CASSIQASGEETQYF
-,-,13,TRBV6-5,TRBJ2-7,TGTGCCATCCGACAGGTGCGGTCCTACGAGCAGTACTTC,CAIRQVRSYEQYF
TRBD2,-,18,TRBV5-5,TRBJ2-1,TGTGCCAGCAGCCCCGTTGGGCGGGGGGGCCGATCCTACAATGAGCAGTTCTTC,CASSPVGRGGRSYNEQFF
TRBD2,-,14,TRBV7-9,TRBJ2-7,TGTGCCAGCAGCTCCCGGGACTATACCTACGAGCAGTACTTC,CASSSRDYTYEQYF
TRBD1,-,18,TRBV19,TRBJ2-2,TGTGCCAGTAGTATAGGGGCAGGGGGCGATCCGAACACCGGGGAGCTGTTTTTT,CASSIGAGGDPNTGELFF
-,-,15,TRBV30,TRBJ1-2,TGTGCCTGGAGTGGGCAGGTCATACCTAACTATGGCTACACCTTC,CAWSGQVIPNYGYTF
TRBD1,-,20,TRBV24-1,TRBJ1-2,TGTGCCACCAGTGATTTAAGGGGACGGGACAGGGGGGATATGGAATATGGCTACACCTTC,CATSDLRGRDRGDMEYGYTF
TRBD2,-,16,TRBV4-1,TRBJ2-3,TGCGCCAGCAGCCAAACTCCACAGCGGGGGGATCATACGCAGTATTTT,CASSQTPQRGDHTQYF
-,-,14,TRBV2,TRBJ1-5,TGTGCCAGCAGTGCGGCAGACTTAAATCAGCCCCAGCATTTT,CASSAADLNQPQHF
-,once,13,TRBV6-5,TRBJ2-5,TGTGCCACCCTTCATCCTAGTCAAGAGACCCAGTACTTC,CATLHPSQETQYF
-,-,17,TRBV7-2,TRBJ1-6,TGTGCCAGCAGCTTATTGGTCCGGGAATACTATAATTCACCCCTCCACTTT,CASSLLVREYYNSPLHF
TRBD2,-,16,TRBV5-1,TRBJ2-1,TGCGCCAGCAACCTAGCCCCTCTAGCGGGGGGAAATGAGCAGTTCTTC,CASNLAPLAGGNEQFF
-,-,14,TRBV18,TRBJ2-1,TGTGCCAGCTCACCACAGGCCGCGGGCAATGAGCAGTTCTTC,CASSPQAAGNEQFF
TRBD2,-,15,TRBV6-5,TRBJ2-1,TGTGCCAGCGTAAAATCTAGCGGGGCACTGAATGAGCAGTTCTTC,CASVKSSGALNEQFF
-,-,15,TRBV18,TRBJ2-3,TGTGCCAGCTCACCAGGGGGCAGCCTCACAGATACGCAGTATTTT,CASSPGGSLTDTQYF
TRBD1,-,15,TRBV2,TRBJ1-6,TGTGCCAGCAGTACTACGGGACAGAGTAATTCACCCCTCCACTTT,CASSTTGQSNSPLHF
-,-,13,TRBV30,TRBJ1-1,TGTGCCTGGGCTAGGGGGTGGAACACTGAAGCTTTCTTT,CAWARGWNTEAFF
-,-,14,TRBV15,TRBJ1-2,TGTGCCACCAGCAGAGGCGGGGATGACTATGGCTACACCTTC,CATSRGGDDYGYTF
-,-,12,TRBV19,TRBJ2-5,TGTGCCAGTAGTAGCCGGGGAGAGACCCAGTACTTC,CASSSRGETQYF
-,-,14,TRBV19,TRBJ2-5,TGTGCCAGTAACAGTGGTTGGCAACAAGAGACCCAGTACTTC,CASNSGWQQETQYF
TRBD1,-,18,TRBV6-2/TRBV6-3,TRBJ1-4,TGTGCCAGCAGTTACTCGTCGACAGGGGGAAGGAGCAATGAAAAACTGTTTTTT,CASSYSSTGGRSNEKLFF
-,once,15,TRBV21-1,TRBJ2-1,TGTGCCAGCAGTAGGGAAGGACAGGGGCCGAATGAGCAGTTCTTC,CASSREGQGPNEQFF
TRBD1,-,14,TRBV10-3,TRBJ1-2,TGTGCCACCCGGGCGCGGGCAGGGGGCGATGGCTACACCTTC,CATRARAGGDGYTF
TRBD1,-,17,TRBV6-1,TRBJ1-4,TGTGCCAGCAGTGGACAGGGACCCCTACCAACTAATGAAAAACTGTTTTTT,CASSGQGPLPTNEKLFF